The entry below describes one TCR beta chain. No antigen is known for it. This sample stems from a study of T cell responses to AZD1222 COVID-19 vaccine. Study-level findings and limits: Spike-wide coverage was observed for vaccine-associated CD4 TCRs, with dominant responses at 160-218 and 743-854. Compared with day 0, the breadth and depth of the Spike-specific TCR repertoire rose significantly after two doses of AZD1222.

TCRdb's copy holds only in-frame clones and misses some; the assay was immunoSEQ multiplex PCR. This sample has 100,000 to 130,000 clones, with around 90% found just once. This TCR came from an adult in good health. Sequencing was performed on peripheral blood, taken on day 0 of AZD1222 vaccination.

The CDR3 region is CASSSRSVREQYF. In DNA form, the CDR3 reads TGTGCCAGCAGCTCGCGGTCTGTCCGCGAGCAGTACTTC. The gene calls are TRBV7-2 and TRBJ2-7; D is ambiguous. V gave up 4 bases and J gave up 6 bases, with 13 bases separating them. The CDR3 extends over 13 amino acids. Germline-derived CDR1 and CDR2 are SGHTA and FQGNSA.